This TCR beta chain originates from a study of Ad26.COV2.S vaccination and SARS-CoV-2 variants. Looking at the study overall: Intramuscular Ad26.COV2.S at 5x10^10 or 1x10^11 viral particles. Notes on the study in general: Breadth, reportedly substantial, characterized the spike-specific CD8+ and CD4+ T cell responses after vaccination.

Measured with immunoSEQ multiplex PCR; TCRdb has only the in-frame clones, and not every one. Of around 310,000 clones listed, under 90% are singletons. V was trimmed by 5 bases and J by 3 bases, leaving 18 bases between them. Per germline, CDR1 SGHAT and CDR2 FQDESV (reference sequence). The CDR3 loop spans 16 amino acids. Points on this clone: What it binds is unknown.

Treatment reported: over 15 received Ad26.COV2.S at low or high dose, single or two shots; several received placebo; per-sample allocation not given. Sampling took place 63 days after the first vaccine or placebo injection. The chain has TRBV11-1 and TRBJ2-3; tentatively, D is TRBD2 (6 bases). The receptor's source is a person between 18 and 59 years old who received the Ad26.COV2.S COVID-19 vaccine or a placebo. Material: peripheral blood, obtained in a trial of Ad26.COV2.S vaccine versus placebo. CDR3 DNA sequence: TGTGCCAGCAGCCCGCGGGGTGTATGGGTTACAGATACGCAGTATTTT. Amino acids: CASSPRGVWVTDTQYF.